The 31 T cell receptor beta chains listed next were all sequenced from one sample in a study of vaccination effects on CD4 cells after COVID-19. Antigen-specific CD4+ T cells were expanded with viral peptide pools in the ViraFEST assay before sequencing. When 10 to 11 days of culture had elapsed, CD4+ T cells were isolated. Everyone in the study got two shots of either the BNT162b2 or mRNA-1273 vaccine. The protocol was immunoSEQ multiplex PCR, while the TCRdb copy is restricted to in-frame clones and leaves out a portion. The profile shows about 32,000 clones, around 70% of them singletons. These receptors' antigens are unknown. Sequenced material: CD4+ T cells from PBMCs cultured with HCoV-229E spike peptides, taken after COVID-19 vaccination. Receptor source: a human donor who received a COVID-19 vaccine.

V and J are TRBV6-2 or TRBV6-3 and TRBJ2-2, with 8 bases identical to TRBD2. The CDR3 consists of 15 residues. V gave up 3 bases and J gave up 6 bases; unmatched junction bases: 6. Germline V gives CDR1 MNHEY, CDR2 SVGEGT. The CDR3 reads CASSYLSGRAGELFF. The CDR3 DNA is TGTGCCAGCAGTTATCTGTCCGGGAGGGCCGGGGAGCTGTTTTTT.

The chain has TRBV27 and TRBJ2-7; 9 bases match TRBD1. CDR3 length: 15 amino acids. J gave up 4 bases and V 5 bases, and 9 bases lay outside the gene matches. Germline V gene lookup returns CDR1 MNHEY and CDR2 SMNVEV (reference sequence). The CDR3 loop reads CASSVLQGARYEQYF. The CDR3 bases are TGTGCCAGCAGTGTACTACAGGGGGCAAGGTACGAGCAGTACTTC.

This clone appeared a few times. The chain couples TRBV5-4 to TRBJ1-2; D possibly corresponds to TRBD1 (5 bases). With 4 bases removed from V and 2 bases from J, the gap between germline ends came to 6 bases. The CDR3 extends over 12 amino acids. Germline CDR1 is SGHNT and CDR2 is YYREEE (reference sequence). For the CDR3, the DNA is TGTGCCAGCAGCGGGGGGAACTATGGCTACACCTTC. Translation: CASSGGNYGYTF.

V and J are TRBV3-1 (or the pseudogene TRBV3-2) and TRBJ1-1; D is unresolved. This CDR3 is built from 16 residues. Trimming left V 1 base short and J 4 bases short, with 16 bases between. Germline V gene data show CDR1 as LGHDT and CDR2 as YNNKEL (reference sequence). Here the CDR3 reads CASSQGGGALSTEAFF. The CDR3 DNA reads as TGTGCCAGCAGCCAAGGGGGTGGAGCCCTGAGCACTGAAGCTTTCTTT.

The V and J genes are TRBV4-2 and TRBJ2-3; no clear D. This CDR3 spans 18 amino acids. The ends were cut back, 1 base at V and 2 bases at J, with 19 bases in the middle. Germline loops: CDR1 LGHNA, CDR2 YNFKEQ. In nucleotides, the CDR3 is TGTGCCAGCAGCCAAGGATTGGTTTTGGGCCGACTCACAGATACGCAGTATTTT. Amino acid sequence: CASSQGLVLGRLTDTQYF.

The rearrangement links TRBV19 to TRBJ2-2; 8 bases map to TRBD2. CDR3 size: 17 residues. Germline CDR1 LNHDA, CDR2 SQIVND (reference sequence). Trimming at V came to 4 bases and at J to 0 bases, leaving 7 bases not matched to a gene. This CDR3 is CASSSSGSSTNTGELFF. The CDR3 nucleotides read TGTGCCAGTAGTAGCAGCGGGAGTAGTACGAACACCGGGGAGCTGTTTTTT.

Written as DNA, the CDR3 is TGTGCCAGCAGCCATATTGCGAGCTCTGAGACCCAGTACTTC. Its protein is CASSHIASSETQYF. This sequence joins TRBV5-6 and TRBJ2-5; D is unclear. V shed 4 bases and J shed 5 bases, with 15 bases lying between them. Germline V lookup: CDR1 SGHDT, CDR2 YYEEEE. The CDR3 length is 14 residues.

The J gene is TRBJ1-2, the V gene TRBV4-1, with D possibly being TRBD1 (5 bases). V was cut by 1 base and J by 2 bases, with 11 bases left in between. This CDR3 spans 15 amino acids. In germline, CDR1 is MGHRA, CDR2 YSYEKL. The CDR3 DNA reads as TGCGCCAGCAGCCAAGGGACAACCATGAACTATGGCTACACCTTC. This codes for CASSQGTTMNYGYTF.

J is TRBJ2-7 and V is TRBV11-3; D remains unclear. CDR3 length: 13 amino acids. The V gene's germline CDR1 is SGHNT and CDR2 YENEEA. V was trimmed by 2 bases and J by 3 bases, leaving 8 bases between them. The CDR3 is CASSLSPGYEQYF. CDR3 nucleotide sequence: TGTGCCAGCAGCTTATCTCCAGGCTACGAGCAGTACTTC.

The rearrangement links TRBV29-1 to TRBJ2-1, with D possibly TRBD1 on 6 matching bases. Germline V gene data show CDR1 as SQVTM and CDR2 as ANQGSEA. The V end lost 4 bases, the J end lost 10 bases, and 14 bases lay between the germline ends. The CDR3 covers 12 residues. CDR3 nucleotides: TGCAGCGTTGGGCAACAGGGATACGAGCAGTTCTTC. This gives the protein CSVGQQGYEQFF.

V is TRBV5-1 and J is TRBJ1-3, with TRBD1 matching 9 bases. The CDR3 totals 16 residues. J lost 1 base, V lost 3 bases, and 5 bases had no gene match. Germline V CDR1 and CDR2: SGHRS, YFSETQ. In nucleotides, the CDR3 is TGCGCCAGCAGCTACGGAGGGACAGGGTCTGGAAACACCATATATTTT. This codes for CASSYGGTGSGNTIYF.

The chain is built from TRBV24-1 and TRBJ1-3; 7 bases are a match to TRBD1. CDR3 length: 16 amino acids. CDR1 KGHDR and CDR2 SFDVKD come from the germline V gene. With 3 bases clipped from V and 2 bases from J, the junction kept 6 bases outside the gene matches. CDR3 sequence reads: CATSDDRVIAGNTIYF. As DNA, the CDR3 is TGTGCCACCAGTGATGACAGGGTTATTGCTGGAAACACCATATATTTT.

V gene TRBV15 combines with J gene TRBJ2-6; perhaps D is TRBD1 or TRBD2 (5 bases each). The CDR3 loop spans 13 amino acids. The germline CDR1 and CDR2 sequences are LNHNV and YYDKDF (reference sequence). V shed 8 bases and J shed 4 bases, with 9 bases lying between them. CDR3 region: CATDGDGANVLTF. CDR3 nucleotide sequence: TGTGCCACCGATGGGGACGGGGCCAACGTCCTGACTTTC.

V is TRBV3-1 (or the pseudogene TRBV3-2) and J is TRBJ2-6; perhaps TRBD2 as D (6 bases). Germline CDR1 LGHDT, CDR2 YNNKEL (reference sequence). This CDR3 is built from 17 residues. Trimming took 8 bases from V and 1 from J, leaving 18 bases between them. The chain's CDR3 is CASRGSALRSGANVLTF. As DNA, the CDR3 is TGTGCCAGCCGGGGGTCCGCTCTAAGATCTGGGGCCAACGTCCTGACTTTC.

This chain links TRBV4-1 with TRBJ2-3; D unclear. The germline V and J ends were trimmed by 1 base and 3 bases, with 8 bases remaining between them. The CDR3 runs 14 residues. Germline lookup yields CDR1 MGHRA and CDR2 YSYEKL. The CDR3 spells CASSQVTATDTQYF. DNA for the CDR3: TGCGCCAGCAGCCAAGTAACAGCGACAGATACGCAGTATTTT.

The rearrangement joins TRBV10-3 to TRBJ2-2, with 7 bases lining up with TRBD2. The CDR3 runs to 15 residues. The J segment lost 4 bases and the V segment lost 11 bases, leaving 13 bases of the junction unmatched. Looked up from germline, CDR1 is ENHRY and CDR2 is SYGVKD. CDR3 sequence (DNA): TGTGCCGGCGCCGGGACTACAGACCCCACCGGGGAGCTGTTTTTT. Translated: CAGAGTTDPTGELFF.

The V and J genes are TRBV19 and TRBJ2-2, with a possible D match to TRBD2 (6 bases). Germline V CDR1 and CDR2: LNHDA, SQIVND (reference sequence). This CDR3 region has 13 residues. Trimming shortened V by 3 bases and J by 4 bases, and 6 bases separated the two germline ends. The CDR3 is CASSIGGTGELFF. CDR3 sequence (DNA): TGTGCCAGTAGTATCGGGGGCACCGGGGAGCTGTTTTTT.

The rearrangement uses TRBV6-5 and TRBJ2-1; D tentatively reads TRBD1 or TRBD2 (5 bases each). The V end was cut by 6 bases, the J end by 7 bases, with 10 bases between. Per the germline V gene, CDR1 is MNHEY and CDR2 is SVGAGI. CDR3 length: 12 residues. CDR3 in amino acids: CASSGWGNEQFF. In DNA, the CDR3 is TGTGCCAGCAGCGGGTGGGGGAATGAGCAGTTCTTC.

This clone has more than one count but fewer than ten. The rearrangement uses TRBV5-6 and TRBJ1-4; 9 bases map to TRBD1. Germline V CDR1 and CDR2: SGHDT, YYEEEE. CDR3 length: 14 residues. The junction had 0 bases not matched to a gene; V was cut back by 0 bases and J by 6 bases. CDR3 amino acids: CASSLDRGHEKLFF. CDR3 nucleotides: TGTGCCAGCAGCTTGGACAGGGGGCATGAAAAACTGTTTTTT.

Judged by abundance, this clone is medium-sized (0.01 to 0.1%). This chain uses TRBV3-1 (or the pseudogene TRBV3-2) with TRBJ2-7; 11 nucleotides line up with TRBD2. Germline assignment: CDR1 LGHDT and CDR2 YNNKEL (reference sequence). The CDR3 length is 15 residues. Trimming removed 1 base from V and 3 bases from J; junction bases left unmatched: 2. The CDR3 coding sequence is TGTGCCAGCAGCCAAGCTCTAGCGGGAGGCTACGAGCAGTACTTC. Encoded protein: CASSQALAGGYEQYF.

V is TRBV2 and J is TRBJ2-5; no definite D call. Germline CDR1 is SNHLY and CDR2 is FYNNEI. Trimming took 5 bases from V and 5 from J, leaving 6 bases between them. This CDR3 spans 11 amino acids. The CDR3 DNA follows: TGTGCCAGCAGTACCCGGGAGACCCAGTACTTC. The encoded protein is CASSTRETQYF.

The chain employs TRBV19 and TRBJ1-1; 8 bases are a match to TRBD1. Looked up from germline, CDR1 is LNHDA and CDR2 is SQIVND (reference sequence). The CDR3 loop spans 13 amino acids. The V and J ends lost 7 bases and 5 bases, in that order; junction bases with no gene match: 6. DNA of the CDR3: TGTGCCAGTATTGGACAGGGTGGGACTGAAGCTTTCTTT. This sequence encodes CASIGQGGTEAFF.

The chain employs TRBV4-1 and TRBJ2-3; D ambiguous. Germline CDR1 reads MGHRA; CDR2 reads YSYEKL. Trimming took 7 bases from V and 3 from J, leaving 14 bases between them. The CDR3 loop spans 14 amino acids. In nucleotides, the CDR3 is TGCGCCAGCACCAGGACGGTGGGGACAGATACGCAGTATTTT. It specifies CASTRTVGTDTQYF.

V is TRBV6-5 and J is TRBJ1-2, with D unresolved. The CDR3 length is 11 residues. The ends were cut back, 8 bases at V and 4 bases at J, with 8 bases in the middle. Per the germline V gene, CDR1 is MNHEY and CDR2 is SVGAGI. The CDR3 bases are TGTGCCAGCGGAATAACCTATGGCTACACCTTC. This sequence encodes CASGITYGYTF.

The chain combines TRBV12-5 with TRBJ2-3, with 7 nucleotides matching TRBD2. After removal of 3 bases from V and 8 bases from J, the junction contained 2 bases not matched to a gene. The CDR3 is made up of 12 amino acids. The germline gives CDR1 LGHNT, CDR2 FRNRAP. CDR3: CASGLREGTQYF. For the CDR3, the DNA is TGTGCTAGTGGTTTAAGGGAGGGTACGCAGTATTTT.

The rearrangement joins TRBV19 to TRBJ2-3; maybe TRBD2 (6 bases). Germline V gene data show CDR1 as LNHDA and CDR2 as SQIVND (reference sequence). The CDR3 length is 13 residues. The V end was cut by 2 bases, the J end by 5 bases, with 8 bases between. The CDR3 protein is CASSIWGGDTQYF. For the CDR3, the DNA is TGTGCCAGTAGTATATGGGGAGGAGATACGCAGTATTTT.

The chain joins TRBV7-9 to TRBJ1-2, with a tentative D call TRBD1 (5 bases). Trimming stripped 4 bases from V and 7 bases from J, with 22 bases between. This CDR3 has 16 amino acids. Germline values: CDR1 SEHNR, CDR2 FQNEAQ (reference sequence). For the CDR3, the DNA is TGTGCCAGCAGCTCAGGGATTCAACGACCTGGCGGTGGCTACACCTTC. It translates to CASSSGIQRPGGGYTF.

This clone was detected only once. The chain joins TRBV3-1 (or the pseudogene TRBV3-2) to TRBJ1-2, with D unresolved. Trimming took off 2 bases at V and 0 bases at J, with 19 bases between the two ends. The germline V gene has CDR1 LGHDT and CDR2 YNNKEL (reference sequence). This CDR3 region has 18 residues. CDR3 nucleotides: TGTGCCAGCAGCCAAAATTCCCGACCCAGCAATCCTAACTATGGCTACACCTTC. It translates to CASSQNSRPSNPNYGYTF.

The sample holds one count of this clone. The CDR3 DNA is TGTGCCAGCAGTTCCCGAGGGCTCCCTAACTATGGCTACACCTTC. It encodes CASSSRGLPNYGYTF. This chain connects TRBV27 to TRBJ1-2; D is unclear. The germline V gene has CDR1 MNHEY and CDR2 SMNVEV (reference sequence). With 4 bases removed from V and 0 bases from J, the gap between germline ends came to 12 bases. The CDR3 is made up of 15 amino acids.

The chain has TRBV5-1 and TRBJ2-5, with D perhaps matching TRBD2 (6 bases). CDR1 SGHRS and CDR2 YFSETQ come from the germline V gene. Trimming took 6 bases from V and 1 from J, leaving 13 bases between them. The CDR3 runs 14 residues. This chain's CDR3 is CASTGGGVQETQYF. For the CDR3, the DNA is TGCGCCAGCACCGGGGGTGGGGTCCAAGAGACCCAGTACTTC.

This sequence joins TRBV30 and TRBJ2-5; D remains unclear. The CDR3 length is 13 residues. V lost 4 bases and J 0 bases, leaving 9 bases between the germline ends. Germline lookup yields CDR1 GTSNPN and CDR2 SVGIG (reference sequence). CDR3 loop: CAWTRAHQETQYF. CDR3 bases: TGTGCCTGGACCCGGGCCCACCAAGAGACCCAGTACTTC.